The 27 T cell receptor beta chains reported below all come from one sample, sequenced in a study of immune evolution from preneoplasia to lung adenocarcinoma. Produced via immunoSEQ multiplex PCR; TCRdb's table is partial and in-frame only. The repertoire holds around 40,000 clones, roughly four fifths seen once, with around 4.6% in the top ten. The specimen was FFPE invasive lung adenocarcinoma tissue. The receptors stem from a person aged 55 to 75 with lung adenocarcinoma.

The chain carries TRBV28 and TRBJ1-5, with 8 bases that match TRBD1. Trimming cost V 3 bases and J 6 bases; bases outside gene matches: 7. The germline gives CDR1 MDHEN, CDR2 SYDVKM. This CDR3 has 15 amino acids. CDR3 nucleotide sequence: TGTGCCAGCAGTTTGGGGACAGGAGACGGTCAGCCCCAGCATTTT. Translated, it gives CASSLGTGDGQPQHF.

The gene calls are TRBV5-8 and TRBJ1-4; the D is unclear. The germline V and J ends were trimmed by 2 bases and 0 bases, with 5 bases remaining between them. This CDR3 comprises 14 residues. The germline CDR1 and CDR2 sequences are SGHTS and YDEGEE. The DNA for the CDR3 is TGTGCCAGCAGCTTCCGATCAACTAATGAAAAACTGTTTTTT. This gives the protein CASSFRSTNEKLFF.

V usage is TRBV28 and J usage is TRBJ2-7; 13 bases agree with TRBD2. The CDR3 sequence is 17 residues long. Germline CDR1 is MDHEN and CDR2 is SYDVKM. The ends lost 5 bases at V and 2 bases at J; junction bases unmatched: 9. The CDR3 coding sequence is TGTGCCAGCAGTCCCAGCCCCGGGACTAGCGGGGCCTACGAGCAGTACTTC. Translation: CASSPSPGTSGAYEQYF.

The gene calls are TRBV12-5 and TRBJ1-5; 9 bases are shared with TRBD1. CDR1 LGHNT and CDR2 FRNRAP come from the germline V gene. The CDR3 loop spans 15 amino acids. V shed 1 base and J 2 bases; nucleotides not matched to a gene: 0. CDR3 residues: CASGLGTGGNQPQHF. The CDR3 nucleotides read TGTGCTAGTGGTTTGGGGACAGGGGGCAATCAGCCCCAGCATTTT.

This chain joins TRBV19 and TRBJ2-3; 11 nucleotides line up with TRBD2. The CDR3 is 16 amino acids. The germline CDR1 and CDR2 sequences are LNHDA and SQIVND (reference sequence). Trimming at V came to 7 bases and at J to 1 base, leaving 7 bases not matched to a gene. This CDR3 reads CASKASGGSRTDTQYF. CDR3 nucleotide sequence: TGTGCCAGTAAAGCTAGCGGGGGGTCCCGCACAGATACGCAGTATTTT.

In DNA, the CDR3 is TGTGCCAGCAGCTCCGACAGGATAGCATACGAGCAGTACTTC. It is translated as CASSSDRIAYEQYF. The genes are TRBV7-9 and TRBJ2-7; perhaps TRBD1 as D (6 bases). The germline CDR1 and CDR2 sequences are SEHNR and FQNEAQ (reference sequence). The germline V and J ends were trimmed by 4 bases and 4 bases, with 14 bases remaining between them. This CDR3 spans 14 amino acids.

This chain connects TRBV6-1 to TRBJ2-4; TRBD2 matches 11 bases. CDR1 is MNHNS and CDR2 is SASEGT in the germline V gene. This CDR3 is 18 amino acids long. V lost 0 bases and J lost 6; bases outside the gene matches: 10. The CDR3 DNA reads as TGTGCCAGCAGTGAAGCTTTAGCGGGAGGGGCGTTTGGAAACATTCAGTACTTC. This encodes CASSEALAGGAFGNIQYF.

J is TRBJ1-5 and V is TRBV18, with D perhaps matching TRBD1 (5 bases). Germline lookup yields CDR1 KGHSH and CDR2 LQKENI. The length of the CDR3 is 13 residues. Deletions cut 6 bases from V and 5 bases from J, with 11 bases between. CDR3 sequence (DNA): TGTGCCAGCTCGTCCGGGACCTATCAGCCCCAGCATTTT. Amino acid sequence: CASSSGTYQPQHF. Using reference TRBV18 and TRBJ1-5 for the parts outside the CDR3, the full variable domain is NAGVMQNPRHLVRRRGQEARLRCSPMKGHSHVYWYRQLPEEGLKFMVYLQKENIIDESGMPKERFSAEFPKEGPSILRIQQVVRGDSAAYFCASSSGTYQPQHFGDGTRLSIL.

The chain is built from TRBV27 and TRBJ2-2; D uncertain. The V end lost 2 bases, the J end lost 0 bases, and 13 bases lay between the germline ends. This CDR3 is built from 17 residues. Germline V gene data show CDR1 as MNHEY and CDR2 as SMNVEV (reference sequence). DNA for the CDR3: TGTGCCAGCAGTTTAATTTCCAGGTCACCGAACACCGGGGAGCTGTTTTTT. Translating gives CASSLISRSPNTGELFF.

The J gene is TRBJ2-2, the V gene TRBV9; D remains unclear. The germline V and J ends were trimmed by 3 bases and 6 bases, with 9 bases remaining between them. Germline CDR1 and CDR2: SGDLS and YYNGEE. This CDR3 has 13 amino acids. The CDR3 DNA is TGTGCCAGCAGCGCCGCGGTCCCCGGGGAGCTGTTTTTT. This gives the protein CASSAAVPGELFF.

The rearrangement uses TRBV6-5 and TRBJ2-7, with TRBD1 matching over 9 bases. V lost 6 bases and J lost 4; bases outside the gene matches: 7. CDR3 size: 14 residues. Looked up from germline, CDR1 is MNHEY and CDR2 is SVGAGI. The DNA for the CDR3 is TGTGCCAGCAGCCGGAACGGACAGGGGTACGAGCAGTACTTC. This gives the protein CASSRNGQGYEQYF.

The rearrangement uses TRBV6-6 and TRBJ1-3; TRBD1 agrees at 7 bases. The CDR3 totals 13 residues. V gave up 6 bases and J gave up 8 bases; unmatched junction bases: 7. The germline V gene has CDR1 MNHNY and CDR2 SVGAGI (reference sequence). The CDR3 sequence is CASRRQGADTIYF. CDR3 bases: TGTGCCAGCAGGAGACAGGGCGCGGACACCATATATTTT.

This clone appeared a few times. In DNA, the CDR3 is TGTGCCAGCAGCGGAAACTCTGGAAACACCATATATTTT. It specifies CASSGNSGNTIYF. The gene calls are TRBV9 and TRBJ1-3; D not resolved. V was pared by 3 bases and J by 0 bases, with 4 bases between. The CDR3 consists of 13 residues. Germline-derived CDR1 and CDR2 are SGDLS and YYNGEE.

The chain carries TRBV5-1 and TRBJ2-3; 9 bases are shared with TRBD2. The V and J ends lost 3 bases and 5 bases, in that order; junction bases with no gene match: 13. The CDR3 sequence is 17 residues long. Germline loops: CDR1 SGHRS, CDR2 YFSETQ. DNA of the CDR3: TGCGCCAGCAGCTCCCGGGCCGCGGGAGGGCCAAGAGATACGCAGTATTTT. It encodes CASSSRAAGGPRDTQYF.

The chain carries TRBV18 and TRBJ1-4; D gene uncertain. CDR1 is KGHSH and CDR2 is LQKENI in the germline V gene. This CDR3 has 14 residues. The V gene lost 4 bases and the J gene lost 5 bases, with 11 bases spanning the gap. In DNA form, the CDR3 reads TGTGCCAGCTCACTAAATCCGGGAAATGAAAAACTGTTTTTT. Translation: CASSLNPGNEKLFF.

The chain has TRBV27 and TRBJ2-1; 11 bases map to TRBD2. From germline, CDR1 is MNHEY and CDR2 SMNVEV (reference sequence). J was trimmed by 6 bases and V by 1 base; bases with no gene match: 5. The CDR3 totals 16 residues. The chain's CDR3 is CASSLLGSGRANEQFF. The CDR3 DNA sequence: TGTGCCAGCAGTTTATTAGGTAGCGGGAGGGCCAATGAGCAGTTCTTC.

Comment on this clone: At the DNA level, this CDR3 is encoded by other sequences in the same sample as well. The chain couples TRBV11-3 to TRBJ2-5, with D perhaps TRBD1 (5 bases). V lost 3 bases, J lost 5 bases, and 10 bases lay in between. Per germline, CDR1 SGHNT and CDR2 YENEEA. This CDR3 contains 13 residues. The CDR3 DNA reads TGTGCCAGCAGCTTTGGGGCTGGGGAGACCCAGTACTTC. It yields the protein CASSFGAGETQYF.

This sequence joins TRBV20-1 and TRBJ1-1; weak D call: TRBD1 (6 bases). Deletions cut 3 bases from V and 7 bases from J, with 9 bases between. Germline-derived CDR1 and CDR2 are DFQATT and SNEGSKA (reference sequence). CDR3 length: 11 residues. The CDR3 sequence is CSASRTDEAFF. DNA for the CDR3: TGCAGTGCTAGCCGGACAGATGAAGCTTTCTTT.

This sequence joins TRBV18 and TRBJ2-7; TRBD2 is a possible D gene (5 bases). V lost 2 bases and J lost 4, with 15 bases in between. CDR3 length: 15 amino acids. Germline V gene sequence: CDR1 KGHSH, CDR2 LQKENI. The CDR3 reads CASSPGGTRAYEQYF. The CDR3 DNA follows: TGTGCCAGCTCACCAGGAGGAACTCGGGCTTACGAGCAGTACTTC.

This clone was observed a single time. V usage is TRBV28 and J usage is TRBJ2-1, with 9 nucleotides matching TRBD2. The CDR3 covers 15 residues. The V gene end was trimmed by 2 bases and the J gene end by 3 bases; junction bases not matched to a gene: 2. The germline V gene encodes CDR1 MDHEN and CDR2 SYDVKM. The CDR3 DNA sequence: TGTGCCAGCAGTTTAAAGACTAGCGGCTACAATGAGCAGTTCTTC. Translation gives CASSLKTSGYNEQFF. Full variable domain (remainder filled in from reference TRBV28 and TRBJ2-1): DVKVTQSSRYLVKRTGEKVFLECVQDMDHENMFWYRQDPGLGLRLIYFSYDVKMKEKGDIPEGYSVSREKKERFSLILESASTNQTSMYLCASSLKTSGYNEQFFGPGTRLTVL.

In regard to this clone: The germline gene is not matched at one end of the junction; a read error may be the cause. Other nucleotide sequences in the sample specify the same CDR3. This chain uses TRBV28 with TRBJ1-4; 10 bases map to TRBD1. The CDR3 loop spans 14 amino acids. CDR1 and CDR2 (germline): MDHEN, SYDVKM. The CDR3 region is CASTRDRGHEKLFF. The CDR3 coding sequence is TGTGCCAGCACCCGAGACAGGGGGCATGAAAAACTATTTTTT.

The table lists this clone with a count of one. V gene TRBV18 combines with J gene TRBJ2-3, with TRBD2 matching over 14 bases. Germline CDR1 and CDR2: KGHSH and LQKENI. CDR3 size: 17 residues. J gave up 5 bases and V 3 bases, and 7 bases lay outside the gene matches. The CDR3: CASSPRLAGGPGDTQYF. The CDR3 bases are TGTGCCAGCTCACCGCGACTAGCGGGAGGGCCCGGAGATACGCAGTATTTT.

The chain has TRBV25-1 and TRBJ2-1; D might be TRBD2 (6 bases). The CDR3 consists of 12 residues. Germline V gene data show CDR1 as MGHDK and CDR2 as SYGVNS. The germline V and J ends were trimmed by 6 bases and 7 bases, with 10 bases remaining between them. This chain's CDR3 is CASRGGKNEQFF. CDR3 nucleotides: TGTGCCAGCAGAGGAGGGAAGAATGAGCAGTTCTTC.

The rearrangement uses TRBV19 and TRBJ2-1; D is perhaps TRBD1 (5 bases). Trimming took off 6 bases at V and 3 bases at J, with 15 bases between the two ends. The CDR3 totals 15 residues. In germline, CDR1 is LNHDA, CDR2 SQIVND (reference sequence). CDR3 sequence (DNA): TGTGCCAGTAGGAACCGACAGCGATTCTACAATGAGCAGTTCTTC. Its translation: CASRNRQRFYNEQFF. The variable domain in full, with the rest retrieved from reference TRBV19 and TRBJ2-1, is DGGITQSPKYLFRKEGQNVTLSCEQNLNHDAMYWYRQDPGQGLRLIYYSQIVNDFQKGDIAEGYSVSREKKESFPLTVTSAQKNPTAFYLCASRNRQRFYNEQFFGPGTRLTVL.

The CDR3 bases are TGTGCCAGCAGCCTAACCAGGGACACCTACAATGAGCAGTTCTTC. The encoded protein is CASSLTRDTYNEQFF. The gene calls are TRBV7-2 and TRBJ2-1, with TRBD1 as a possible D gene (6 bases). This CDR3 has 15 residues. Looked up from germline, CDR1 is SGHTA and CDR2 is FQGNSA. V lost 5 bases, J lost 2 bases, and 13 bases lay in between. Drawing the rest from reference TRBV7-2 and TRBJ2-1, the complete variable domain is GAGVSQSPSNKVTEKGKDVELRCDPISGHTALYWYRQSLGQGLEFLIYFQGNSAPDKSGLPSDRFSAERTGGSVSTLTIQRTQQEDSAVYLCASSLTRDTYNEQFFGPGTRLTVL.

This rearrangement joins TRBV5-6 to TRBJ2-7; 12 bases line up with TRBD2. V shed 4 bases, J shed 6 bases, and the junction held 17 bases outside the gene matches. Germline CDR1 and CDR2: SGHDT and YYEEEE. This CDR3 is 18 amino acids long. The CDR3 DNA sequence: TGTGCCAGCAGCCCTCTAGCGGGAGGGCTGGAGGTAGTAGGCGAGCAGTACTTC. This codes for CASSPLAGGLEVVGEQYF.

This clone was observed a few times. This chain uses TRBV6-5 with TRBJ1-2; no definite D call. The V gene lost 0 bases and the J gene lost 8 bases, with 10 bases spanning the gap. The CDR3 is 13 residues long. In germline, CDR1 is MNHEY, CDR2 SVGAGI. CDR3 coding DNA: TGTGCCAGCAGTTACTCACAAAGCGGCGGCTACACCTTC. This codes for CASSYSQSGGYTF.